This T cell receptor (beta chain) comes out of a study of cytomegalovirus exposure and HLA in healthy donors. At the level of the study: There were nearly 120 million unique TCR beta sequences, drawn from approximately 180 million T cells, in an earlier analysis. Study-level findings and limits: Per a later analysis, under 20,000 TCR beta sequences showed association with HLA alleles at 0.05 false discovery rate. About 87% or about 30% of the time was how often most TCR beta V segments were productive, according to an earlier analysis.

A multiplex PCR was run with 60 Vbeta primers and 13 Jbeta primers. Per the original methods: In a later analysis, the count reached about 82 million unique TCR beta chains, with 9 million to 11 million shared. Sequencing was performed with immunoSEQ multiplex PCR; in TCRdb, only in-frame clones are kept and a portion is missing. D and trimming come from the DNA, and the V and J calls and clone size come from that table. This table holds about 130,000 clones, 75% to 90% found once. On this clone itself: As yet, its antigen is unknown.

This CDR3 spans 13 amino acids. The trim removed 9 bases at V and 2 bases at J, leaving 6 bases unmatched. Germline lookup yields CDR1 MDHEN and CDR2 SYDVKM. Sequencing input: PBMCs. The genes are TRBV28 and TRBJ2-7; TRBD1 matches at 8 bases. The receptor was derived from a woman aged 25 to 39 in good health and CMV-seropositive. CDR3: CASRQGKAYEQYF. The DNA of the CDR3 is TGTGCCAGTCGACAGGGGAAAGCCTACGAGCAGTACTTC.